A few counts support the clone carrying this T cell receptor beta chain. TCRdb recomputed calls from the RT-PCR reads with MiXCR, one row per CDR3 protein. The table has a few hundred thousand distinct CDR3 sequences, 14% seen once; the top ten hold 11%. Germline CDR1 is SGHNT and CDR2 is YENEEA. V gave up 10 bases and J gave up 4 bases, with 10 bases separating them. The CDR3 totals 11 residues. This record belongs to a study of patients and donors after allogeneic stem cell transplantation. The TCR sequence derives from a human donor who was either an allogeneic HSCT recipient or a stem cell or donor lymphocyte infusion donor (not recorded which). It is not recorded whose cells these are; they may come from a transplant donor. This sequence joins TRBV11-3 and TRBJ2-5; the D is unclear. The sample taken for sequencing was blood, either unsorted or a sorted T cell fraction (not recorded which). The CDR3 DNA is TGTGCCACCTCGAACCGAGAGACCCAGTACTTC. Translation: CATSNRETQYF.